This T cell receptor (beta chain) is drawn from a study of blood T cells in healthy people across ages (dated by TCRdb to between 2015 and 2017). General notes on the study: In model experiments, roughly one uniquely barcoded TCR beta cDNA molecule per two T cells was captured by template switching. Two additional independent replicas of 1 million unique cDNA reads from the same blood draw were analyzed for two donors (one aged 18 to 30 and one aged 80 or older). Donors of different ages were randomly distributed across sequencing lanes to avoid experimental bias. The study measured age-related changes in TCR beta repertoire diversity using deep sequencing normalized with unique cDNA molecular identifiers. Donors were grouped into four age groups: young (average 16 years), middle-aged (39), aged (around 60) and long-lived (around 80).

The donors were some 36 Caucasian individuals from Russia, aged roughly 6 to 100 years, who were systemically healthy. Each donor gave 9.5 to 10 milliliters of peripheral blood, drawn into EDTA-treated Vacutainer tubes. Ficoll-Paque density-gradient centrifugation was used to isolate PBMCs, with at least 6.5 million per sample. Trizol reagent was used to extract total RNA from the PBMCs, yielding at least 5.5 micrograms per sample. Naive CD45RAhigh/CD27high T cell percentages were measured by flow cytometry on a PBMC aliquot from every donor. Worth noting for this clonotype: This clone's antigen is unknown. It has no much larger one-base neighbor in the sample; base qualities were not kept.

Overall study outcomes, separate from this receptor: Donor CMV infection status was unknown, potentially confounding age-related changes in expanded clonotypes. Total diversity estimates from one million sequenced T cells were considered lower bounds and underestimates. Observed TCR beta diversity correlated strongly with the percentage of naive T cells measured by flow cytometry. As age increased, observed TCR beta diversity per million T cells dropped in a roughly linear way, and a significant reduction was already evident by age roughly 36. Compared with the aged group, the long-lived group had more naive CD4+ T cells, fewer expanded clones and increased TCR diversity, suggesting age selection. Because profiling used bulk unsorted PBMCs, naive and antigen-experienced compartments could not be compared conclusively.

Inclusive of the bounding cysteine and phenylalanine, the CDR3 is 13 residues long. Just CDR3 DNA is preserved here, 39 bases in frame from base 1. The germline V gene supplies CDR1 MNHEY and CDR2 SVGAGI. V is shortened by 6 bases, J by 8 bases, and the region joining them spans 16 bases. The library was generated by 5' RACE. The sequencer listed for this sample is Illumina HiSeq 2500. A second roughly 6 to 11 cycle PCR used a sample-barcoded 5' primer and a J-beta primer mix. A unique molecular identifier was introduced onto each TCR beta cDNA molecule by a template-switch 5' adaptor carrying 12 random nucleotides. At least 2.5 million CDR3-containing paired-end reads were obtained from each sample. First-strand cDNA synthesis was performed from all RNA using the Mint cDNA synthesis kit, with priming by a TRBC-specific oligonucleotide. Following uracil-DNA glycosylase treatment, a first 18-cycle PCR with universal primers M1SS and BC2_uni_R was performed on all cDNA. As for the authors' bioinformatics: For normalization, 1 million high-quality reads, each with a distinct molecular identifier, were randomly selected from each sample. Reads with shared molecular identifiers were discarded instead of being binned into consensus sequences. MiTCR, with a Q25 quality threshold and the strictest error-elimination algorithm, was used for CDR3 identification, clonotype clustering and error correction. A nonparametric unseen species model with Euler transformation was used to estimate a lower bound on total TCR beta diversity. TCRdb ran its own pipeline on the public reads, namely fastp trimming at Q25 and MiXCR clone calling, and kept in-frame beta chains. CDR3 protein sequences are deduplicated, and each keeps its most common genes and DNA. It is TCRdb's table, rather than the study itself, that gives the V and J calls and clone size. The sample table holds 1,300,000 or so distinct CDR3 sequences, of which 59% were seen once. The biggest ten clones account for 5.5% to 8% of the sample.

This receptor was obtained from a man between 18 and 29 years old in good health. The sequenced material came from blood. In this chain, TRBV6-5 is recombined with TRBJ1-2, with the D gene too uncertain to name. The bases read TGTGCCAGCAGGCAAACCCGATCGGAGGGCTACACCTTC. This sequence encodes CASRQTRSEGYTF.